The present TCR beta chain was sequenced within a study of blood T cells in healthy people across ages. A second PCR, run for about 6 to 11 cycles, used a sample-barcoded 5' primer plus a J-beta primer mix. TCRdb re-analysed the 5' RACE reads in MiXCR, keeping a single row per CDR3 protein. The sample yields about 670,000 distinct CDR3 sequences, approximately 52% seen once. The CDR3 totals 12 residues. Germline trimming cut 7 bases from V and 3 bases from J; bases unmatched to any gene: 2. Healthy Russian Caucasian donors spanned ages roughly 6 to 100 years. No fewer than 6 micrograms of total RNA were isolated from every sample.

The rearrangement uses TRBV12-3 or TRBV12-4 and TRBJ1-2; 7 bases are shared with TRBD1. The clonotype originates from a woman of 80 years or more in good health. The material sequenced was blood. The CDR3 here is CASTDRDYGYTF. Here the CDR3 DNA reads TGTGCCAGCACCGACAGGGACTATGGCTACACCTTC.